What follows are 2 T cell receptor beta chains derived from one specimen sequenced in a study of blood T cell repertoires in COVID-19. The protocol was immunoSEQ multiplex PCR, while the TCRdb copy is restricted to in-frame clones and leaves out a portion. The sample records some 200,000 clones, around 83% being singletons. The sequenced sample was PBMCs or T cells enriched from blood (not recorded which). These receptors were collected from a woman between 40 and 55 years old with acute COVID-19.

The CDR3 DNA reads TGCGCCAGCAGTGACCGGAACTATGGCTACACCTTC. Amino acid sequence: CASSDRNYGYTF. The chain recombines TRBV10-1 with TRBJ1-2; D unresolved. Germline V CDR1 and CDR2: WNHNN, SYGVQD (reference sequence). V gave up 3 bases and J gave up 2 bases, with 4 bases separating them. The CDR3 extends over 12 amino acids.

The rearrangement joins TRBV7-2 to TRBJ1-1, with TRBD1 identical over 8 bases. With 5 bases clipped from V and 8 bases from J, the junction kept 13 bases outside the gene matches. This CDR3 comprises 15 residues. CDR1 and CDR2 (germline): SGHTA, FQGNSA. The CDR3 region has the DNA TGTGCCAGCAGCCCTTGGACAGGGAACCCCACCGAAGCTTTCTTT. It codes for CASSPWTGNPTEAFF.